This paragraph covers one TCR beta chain sequence. This entry belongs to a study of early T cells in non-severe SARS-CoV-2 infection. V gave up 2 bases and J gave up 7 bases; unmatched junction bases: 2. Germline V lookup: CDR1 SGHDT, CDR2 YYEEEE. The CDR3 has 13 residues. TCRdb redid the calling of the 5' RACE reads with MiXCR, one entry per CDR3 protein. In the table there are roughly 54,000 distinct CDR3 sequences, roughly 7.1% of which are singletons. The origin of this receptor is an adult who was a healthcare worker with PCR-confirmed SARS-CoV-2 infection or an uninfected control (not recorded which). Specimen: whole blood, collected at baseline. The chain recombines TRBV5-6 with TRBJ2-3; 9 bases map to TRBD2. The CDR3 loop reads CASSLAGGYTQYF. In nucleotides, the CDR3 is TGTGCCAGCAGCTTAGCGGGAGGTTATACGCAGTATTTT.